This T cell receptor (beta chain) is drawn from a study of CD8 T cells in Susac syndrome. Reverse transcription used 0.5 to 1 ug RNA and random hexamers. TCR beta CDR3 was amplified by immunoSEQ covering 54 Vbeta and 13 Jbeta. MiXCR was run by TCRdb on the immunoSEQ multiplex PCR reads, yielding one entry per CDR3 protein. In the table there are under 200,000 distinct CDR3 sequences, about 91% of which are singletons. CD8+ and CD4+ T cells circulating in blood were sequenced for TCR beta. Trimming removed 7 bases at V and 0 bases at J, with 18 bases between. This CDR3 region has 16 residues. Looked up from germline, CDR1 is MNHNY and CDR2 is SVGAGI (reference sequence).

This TCR was sampled from a human donor with Susac syndrome. This chain joins TRBV6-6 and TRBJ2-5; perhaps TRBD2 as D (5 bases). Sequencing was carried out using CD4+ T cells from PBMCs. The CDR3 reads CASTPRSGGDQETQYF. DNA for the CDR3: TGTGCCAGCACCCCACGGAGCGGAGGAGACCAAGAGACCCAGTACTTC.